Listed here are 13 T cell receptor beta chains from one sample, sequenced in a study of T-cell reconstitution after alpha-beta-depleted transplantation in children. Unique molecular identifiers were incorporated into the prepared TCRbeta library. Each CDR3 protein is one row after TCRdb ran MiXCR on the PCR reads. The table records approximately 200,000 distinct CDR3 sequences, approximately 15% of them present only once. Material: PBMCs from the stem cell graft donor, obtained from the stem cell graft. These receptors came from a human donor who donated a stem cell graft to a child with acute lymphoblastic leukemia.

The rearrangement links TRBV7-9 to TRBJ2-3, with 10 nucleotides matching TRBD2. The CDR3 has 15 amino acids. Germline loops: CDR1 SEHNR, CDR2 FQNEAQ (reference sequence). V lost 1 base and J lost 6; bases outside the gene matches: 4. The CDR3 reads CASSLDLAGVDTQYF. The CDR3 coding sequence is TGTGCCAGCAGCTTAGATCTAGCGGGAGTGGATACGCAGTATTTT.

Many counts were recorded for this clonotype. CDR3 nucleotides: TGCAGTGTTCCTCGGACCGCCTCTACCGATGAGCAGTTCTTC. It translates to CSVPRTASTDEQFF. The chain has TRBV20-1 and TRBJ2-1; D call uncertain. V lost 7 bases and J 8 bases, leaving 21 bases between the germline ends. This CDR3 region has 14 residues. Germline V lookup: CDR1 DFQATT, CDR2 SNEGSKA (reference sequence).

Ten or more counts support this clonotype. The chain recombines TRBV5-5 with TRBJ1-5; D is undetermined. The CDR3 totals 13 residues. Germline loops: CDR1 SGHKS, CDR2 YYEKEE (reference sequence). Trimming took 4 bases from V and 9 from J, leaving 14 bases between them. CDR3 nucleotides: TGTGCCAGCAGCACCGGGAATCCCGCGCCCCAGCATTTT. Translated, it gives CASSTGNPAPQHF. The complete variable domain, with remaining parts taken from reference TRBV5-5 and TRBJ1-5, reads DAGVTQSPTHLIKTRGQQVTLRCSPISGHKSVSWYQQVLGQGPQFIFQYYEKEERGRGNFPDRFSARQFPNYSSELNVNALLLGDSALYLCASSTGNPAPQHFGDGTRLSIL.

The rearrangement joins TRBV6-5 to TRBJ2-3; D possibly corresponds to TRBD2 (6 bases). Between the trimmed V and J ends, which lost 2 bases and 1 base, there was a span of 10 bases. Germline V lookup: CDR1 MNHEY, CDR2 SVGAGI. The CDR3 covers 15 residues. DNA of the CDR3: TGTGCCAGCAGTTACGAGGGACTTGGCACAGATACGCAGTATTTT. Its translation: CASSYEGLGTDTQYF.

There are many counts of this clonotype. The chain combines TRBV28 with TRBJ2-7; D is uncertain. Per germline, CDR1 MDHEN and CDR2 SYDVKM. The CDR3 is 14 amino acids. V gave up 5 bases and J gave up 5 bases, with 16 bases separating them. The CDR3 loop is CASSLPGRAHEQYF. CDR3 bases: TGTGCCAGCAGTCTCCCCGGTAGGGCTCACGAGCAGTACTTC.

Ten or more counts support this clonotype. The chain couples TRBV10-3 to TRBJ2-7; tentatively, D is TRBD1 or TRBD2 (5 bases each). The germline gives CDR1 ENHRY, CDR2 SYGVKD. V lost 4 bases to trimming and J lost 6 bases, with 10 bases between them. The CDR3 consists of 12 residues. CDR3 sequence reads: CAISVSGLEQYF. For the CDR3, the DNA is TGTGCCATCAGTGTATCGGGGCTCGAGCAGTACTTC.

As to this clonotype: This may come from a read error, since a much larger clone is one base off. The V and J genes are TRBV5-1 and TRBJ2-1; D gene ambiguous. Germline CDR1 reads SGHRS; CDR2 reads YFSETQ. The CDR3 is 15 amino acids. V was cut by 5 bases and J by 7 bases, with 19 bases left in between. CDR3 sequence reads: CASRFTWQVANEQFF. The CDR3 region has the DNA TGCGCCAGCAGGTTTACTTGGCAAGTGGCGAATGAGCAGTTCTTC.

This clonotype turned up a few times. The chain recombines TRBV5-6 with TRBJ1-2; TRBD1 might be the D (5 bases). Germline CDR1 and CDR2: SGHDT and YYEEEE. Trimming stripped 4 bases from V and 6 bases from J, with 16 bases between. CDR3 size: 14 residues. The chain's CDR3 is CASSLWDGGDGYTF. As DNA, the CDR3 is TGTGCCAGCAGCCTCTGGGACGGGGGAGATGGCTACACCTTC.

This clonotype showed up just a few times. The chain links TRBV6-1 to TRBJ2-5; D might be TRBD2 (6 bases). The V gene lost 9 bases and the J gene lost 5 bases, with 25 bases spanning the gap. CDR1 MNHNS and CDR2 SASEGT come from the germline V gene. CDR3 length equals 16 residues. The DNA of the CDR3 is TGTGCCAGTTCGGTTGGAGGGACCCTTGAGGGGGAGACCCAGTACTTC. Amino acids: CASSVGGTLEGETQYF.

The sample holds many counts of this clonotype. The V call is TRBV24-1, the J call TRBJ2-3, with 9 bases aligning to TRBD1. Germline-derived CDR1 and CDR2 are KGHDR and SFDVKD. The length of the CDR3 is 16 residues. V lost 5 bases to trimming and J lost 4 bases; unmatched junction nucleotides: 9. The CDR3 nucleotides read TGTGCCACCAGTGCCGGTCCGGGACAGGGTGCAGATACGCAGTATTTT. It yields the protein CATSAGPGQGADTQYF.

A single count supports this clonotype. The CDR3 spells CAWSTGTVLSYEQYF. The CDR3, as DNA: TGTGCCTGGAGTACTGGGACAGTACTATCCTACGAGCAGTACTTC. The chain uses TRBV30 and TRBJ2-7; 7 bases align to TRBD1. V shed 2 bases and J 1 base; nucleotides not matched to a gene: 8. Germline loops: CDR1 GTSNPN, CDR2 SVGIG (reference sequence). The CDR3 has 15 residues.

This clonotype was counted at least ten times. The V gene is TRBV7-9, the J gene TRBJ2-7, with a tentative D call TRBD1 (6 bases). Germline CDR1 SEHNR, CDR2 FQNEAQ (reference sequence). Between the trimmed V and J ends, which lost 5 bases and 3 bases, there was a span of 8 bases. The length of the CDR3 is 12 residues. This CDR3 is CASSMDSYEQYF. CDR3 sequence (DNA): TGTGCCAGCAGCATGGACAGCTACGAGCAGTACTTC.

This clonotype was found many times. This chain connects TRBV7-9 to TRBJ2-5; TRBD2 is a possible D gene (5 bases). Germline CDR1 SEHNR, CDR2 FQNEAQ (reference sequence). The ends were cut back, 3 bases at V and 4 bases at J, with 9 bases in the middle. The CDR3 runs to 13 residues. CDR3 nucleotide sequence: TGTGCCAGCAGCTTGAGGGATGGAGAGACCCAGTACTTC. Its protein is CASSLRDGETQYF.